Each of the 7 T cell receptor beta chains below was sequenced from the same sample in a study of blood T cell repertoires in COVID-19. Clones were sequenced by immunoSEQ multiplex PCR, and TCRdb holds only the in-frame ones, with some missing. This sample has 15,000 to 20,000 clones, with 85% to 95% found just once. Sequenced input: peripheral blood. These TCRs come from a human donor in a cohort sampled during active COVID-19.

Here the CDR3 DNA reads TGTGCCAGCAGTGGGACAGGAGGAAACACCATATATTTT. Its protein is CASSGTGGNTIYF. This chain joins TRBV28 and TRBJ1-3; TRBD1 aligns across 8 bases. With 5 bases clipped from V and 4 bases from J, the junction kept 1 base outside the gene matches. The CDR3 is 13 amino acids. Germline loops: CDR1 MDHEN, CDR2 SYDVKM.

The genes are TRBV5-8 and TRBJ2-1, with 7 bases matching TRBD2. The ends lost 3 bases at V and 7 bases at J; junction bases unmatched: 19. Germline CDR1 reads SGHTS; CDR2 reads YDEGEE. The CDR3 runs to 18 residues. The CDR3 DNA sequence: TGTGCCAGCAGCTACCGATATTCTCCTAGCGGCTGGGGAAATGAGCAGTTCTTC. It specifies CASSYRYSPSGWGNEQFF.

This rearrangement joins TRBV7-9 to TRBJ1-1; TRBD1 matches at 9 bases. Germline V lookup: CDR1 SEHNR, CDR2 FQNEAQ (reference sequence). CDR3 length: 15 residues. The V segment lost 4 bases and the J segment 4 bases; nucleotides outside the gene matches: 7. This chain's CDR3 is CASSSGQGSGTEAFF. The CDR3 nucleotides are TGTGCCAGCAGCTCGGGACAGGGTTCGGGCACTGAAGCTTTCTTT.

The V gene is TRBV15, the J gene TRBJ1-5, with a weak D call TRBD1 (5 bases). Trimming removed 1 base from V and 3 bases from J, with 10 bases in between. The CDR3 runs to 15 residues. Germline V gene sequence: CDR1 LNHNV, CDR2 YYDKDF (reference sequence). CDR3 protein: CATSRAGGYNQPQHF. The CDR3 DNA follows: TGTGCCACCAGCAGAGCCGGGGGTTACAATCAGCCCCAGCATTTT. Drawing the rest from reference TRBV15 and TRBJ1-5, the complete variable domain is DAMVIQNPRYQVTQFGKPVTLSCSQTLNHNVMYWYQQKSSQAPKLLFHYYDKDFNNEADTPDNFQSRRPNTSFCFLDIRSPGLGDTAMYLCATSRAGGYNQPQHFGDGTRLSIL.

The genes are TRBV6-2 or TRBV6-3 and TRBJ1-2; 7 bases are a match to TRBD1. V shed 5 bases, J shed 4 bases, and the junction held 4 bases outside the gene matches. The CDR3 totals 13 residues. Germline V gives CDR1 MNHEY, CDR2 SVGEGT. The CDR3 spells CASSPGQFYGYTF. The CDR3 DNA reads TGTGCCAGCAGTCCGGGACAGTTCTATGGCTACACCTTC.

The chain carries TRBV30 and TRBJ2-5; D is unresolved. The V gene's germline CDR1 is GTSNPN and CDR2 SVGIG (reference sequence). Trimming removed 4 bases at V and 2 bases at J, with 17 bases between. This CDR3 comprises 15 residues. The CDR3 is CAWKATNSGQETQYF. The CDR3 DNA reads as TGTGCCTGGAAGGCTACTAATTCTGGGCAAGAGACCCAGTACTTC.

This chain uses TRBV11-2 with TRBJ2-1; 8 bases map to TRBD2. J was trimmed by 9 bases and V by 5 bases; bases with no gene match: 12. Germline assignment: CDR1 SGHAT and CDR2 FQNNGV. The CDR3 spans 15 residues. CDR3 in amino acids: CASSRSGTGLGEQFF. In nucleotides, the CDR3 is TGTGCCAGCAGCCGTAGCGGGACGGGGCTGGGTGAGCAGTTCTTC.